These T cell receptor beta chains were read from a single sample in a study of cytomegalovirus exposure and HLA in healthy donors. TCRdb's copy holds only in-frame clones and misses some; the assay was immunoSEQ multiplex PCR. The repertoire holds about 78,000 clones, approximately 57% seen once, with around 5% in the top ten. The sequenced sample was PBMCs. All receptors come from a young man in good health and CMV-seropositive. Both conserved end residues are part of each CDR3. Size tells how often a clone was seen (once, few, many) or the class of an expanded clone, and some rows leave it out.

CDR3 protein,J gene,V gene,clone size
CASSPTSGGLDTQYF,TRBJ2-3,TRBV5-1,-
CASQSPTGAYEQYF,TRBJ2-7,TRBV11-3,-
CASSFPTSGGSPYEQYF,TRBJ2-7,TRBV7-9,-
CASQQGISGNTIYF,TRBJ1-3,TRBV2,-
CASSVGSSGDQFF,TRBJ2-1,TRBV9,-
CSAPQGPEQYF,TRBJ2-7,TRBV20-1,-
CASTLGGTVGEQYF,TRBJ2-7,TRBV11-1,-
CASSEQGRVGYGYTF,TRBJ1-2,TRBV2,-
CASSLRSTLATNEKLFF,TRBJ1-4,TRBV5-1,-
CASSQDRVGGYTF,TRBJ1-2,TRBV14,-
CASSTGQGIYYGYTF,TRBJ1-2,TRBV28,once
CASSQWTGGGGELFF,TRBJ2-2,TRBV4-1,few
CASSLQTVQNTEAFF,TRBJ1-1,TRBV19,few
CASSQGTSGTDTQYF,TRBJ2-3,TRBV2,-
CASSSLAGATTSTDTQYF,TRBJ2-3,TRBV28,-
CSARDIAEAFF,TRBJ1-1,TRBV20-1,-
CASSLEGQGSSYNEQFF,TRBJ2-1,TRBV5-1,-
CASSRGSGNTIYF,TRBJ1-3,TRBV18,once
CASSSGRVQKLFF,TRBJ1-4,TRBV7-2,-
CASSLFAAGSSYNSPLHF,TRBJ1-6,TRBV5-6,-
CASTQGLGNTIYF,TRBJ1-3,TRBV7-6,-
CASGQEAGGYNEQFF,TRBJ2-1,TRBV12-5,-
CASSFQRGYEQYF,TRBJ2-7,TRBV27,-
CASSQERQAGPPEGF,TRBJ2-3,TRBV14,-
CASSPELAGAVRGTDTQYF,TRBJ2-3,TRBV27,-
CASSRDSSETQYF,TRBJ2-5,TRBV6-4,-
CASSRTDLGSTDTQYF,TRBJ2-3,TRBV7-2,-
CASSFLTSGNNEQFF,TRBJ2-1,TRBV9,-
CASSDRQGAYNSPLHF,TRBJ1-6,TRBV2,-
CASSLVPGSGGSYEQYF,TRBJ2-7,TRBV28,-
CASSLARPLGLLLLYF,TRBJ1-3,TRBV11-3,once
CASSLAGGAKNIQYF,TRBJ2-4,TRBV5-4,-
CASSRGVLGETQYF,TRBJ2-5,TRBV7-2,-
CASTPGTLGDIQYF,TRBJ2-4,TRBV5-1,-
CASSVGSAGQDPNEQFF,TRBJ2-1,TRBV9,-
CASIPGRDYGYTF,TRBJ1-2,TRBV2,-
CASGMVQGGLTGELFF,TRBJ2-2,TRBV5-1,-
CASSLGRNTGELFF,TRBJ2-2,TRBV5-4,-
CSVTTGAEYF,TRBJ2-5,TRBV29-1,-
CASSQVSSGGETQYF,TRBJ2-5,TRBV4-2,-
CASTPRDSPPYEQYF,TRBJ2-7,TRBV10-2,-
CAIRGTTNGETQYF,TRBJ2-5,TRBV10-3,-
CASSIRSGKSYNEQFF,TRBJ2-1,TRBV28,-
CASSVTGGTEKLFF,TRBJ1-4,TRBV6-1,few
CASSFHRGTNEKLFF,TRBJ1-4,TRBV7-8,-
CASSLDGGGDNEQFF,TRBJ2-1,TRBV5-1,-
CASSSSGSLDGSSQPQHF,TRBJ1-5,TRBV7-9,-
CASSEFQETDTQYF,TRBJ2-3,TRBV6-1,-
CASSLSDAGRPQHF,TRBJ1-5,TRBV27,-
CASSLVTDTGELFF,TRBJ2-2,TRBV5-4,few
CASSHHRDSHSYEQYF,TRBJ2-7,TRBV23-1,-
CASSPELDRGTRQYF,TRBJ2-7,TRBV2,-
CASSSRGRTSGGRSYNEQFF,TRBJ2-1,TRBV11-3,-
CASSIRTGNQPQHF,TRBJ1-5,TRBV19,-
CASSEQGGTEAFF,TRBJ1-1,TRBV19,-